Listed below are T cell receptor beta chains from one sample, sequenced in a study of blood T cells in healthy people across ages. Using its own MiXCR run on the 5' RACE reads, TCRdb lists one record per CDR3 protein. The data show approximately 580,000 distinct CDR3 sequences, with less than 25% seen just once and around 10% held by the top ten. These records were also assigned to another study, of T cells of mothers and their children.

Source material: blood. The origin of the receptors is a boy younger than 18 in good health. Each CDR3 is given with its conserved first and last residue. Each record gives: clone size, J gene, D gene, V gene, CDR3 DNA, CDR3 protein. D genes are given only for firm matches. Rows give clone size only sometimes, using once, few, many, or a class for an expanded clone.

abundance: few
j_gene: TRBJ2-2
d_gene: -
v_gene: TRBV7-8
CDR3nt: TGTGCCAGCAGCATTGGGGGGAACACCGGGGAGCTGTTTTTT
CDR3aa: CASSIGGNTGELFF

abundance: few
j_gene: TRBJ1-1
d_gene: TRBD1
v_gene: TRBV20-1
CDR3nt: TGCAGTGCTAGGACAGGGGATCCGGAAGCTTTCTTT
CDR3aa: CSARTGDPEAFF

abundance: -
j_gene: TRBJ2-1
d_gene: TRBD2
v_gene: TRBV20-1
CDR3nt: TGCAGTGCTAGCGCGGGAGGGTCCTACAATGAGCAGTTCTTC
CDR3aa: CSASAGGSYNEQFF

abundance: -
j_gene: TRBJ2-5
d_gene: -
v_gene: TRBV29-1
CDR3nt: TGCAGCGGACCCGTGGCAGGGGCCGAGTACTTC
CDR3aa: CSGPVAGAEYF

abundance: -
j_gene: TRBJ1-5
d_gene: -
v_gene: TRBV12-3/TRBV12-4
CDR3nt: TGTGCCAGCAGACAAACACAGGGCAGTCGCAATCAGCCCCAGCATTTT
CDR3aa: CASRQTQGSRNQPQHF

abundance: few
j_gene: TRBJ2-7
d_gene: -
v_gene: TRBV7-6
CDR3nt: TGTGCCAGCAGCTTAGAAGCCAGGGGACTAAAAACCTACGAGCAGTACTTC
CDR3aa: CASSLEARGLKTYEQYF

abundance: -
j_gene: TRBJ2-1
d_gene: -
v_gene: TRBV29-1
CDR3nt: TGCAGCGTGACAAATTACAATGAGCAGTTCTTC
CDR3aa: CSVTNYNEQFF

abundance: few
j_gene: TRBJ2-1
d_gene: -
v_gene: TRBV29-1
CDR3nt: TGCAGCGCGATCGGGGATGAGCAGTTCTTC
CDR3aa: CSAIGDEQFF

abundance: -
j_gene: TRBJ2-3
d_gene: -
v_gene: TRBV9
CDR3nt: TGTGCCAGCAGCATCGATAGCGGACGGGGCGCAGATACGCAGTATTTT
CDR3aa: CASSIDSGRGADTQYF

abundance: -
j_gene: TRBJ2-4
d_gene: TRBD1
v_gene: TRBV4-3
CDR3nt: TGCGCCAGCAGCCAAGGGGACAGGGTAGCCAAAAACATTCAGTACTTC
CDR3aa: CASSQGDRVAKNIQYF

abundance: -
j_gene: TRBJ1-1
d_gene: -
v_gene: TRBV3-1
CDR3nt: TGTGCCAGCAGCTCTCACACAGGGAGGGCTGAAGCTTTCTTT
CDR3aa: CASSSHTGRAEAFF

abundance: few
j_gene: TRBJ2-3
d_gene: TRBD1
v_gene: TRBV9
CDR3nt: TGTGCCAGCAGCGTAGATGGCGTTGACAGGGGCACAGATACGCAGTATTTT
CDR3aa: CASSVDGVDRGTDTQYF

abundance: -
j_gene: TRBJ2-1
d_gene: -
v_gene: TRBV7-2
CDR3nt: TGTGCCAGCAGCTTAGAGGGGGTAACGGAGCAGTTCTTC
CDR3aa: CASSLEGVTEQFF

abundance: few
j_gene: TRBJ2-1
d_gene: TRBD1
v_gene: TRBV28
CDR3nt: TGTGCCAGCAGTTTATACAGGGGTGCGGATGAGCAGTTCTTC
CDR3aa: CASSLYRGADEQFF

abundance: many
j_gene: TRBJ2-3
d_gene: -
v_gene: TRBV18
CDR3nt: TGTGCCAGCTCACCCACGGGGGGCACAGATACGCAGTATTTT
CDR3aa: CASSPTGGTDTQYF

abundance: -
j_gene: TRBJ2-1
d_gene: -
v_gene: TRBV5-5
CDR3nt: TGTGCCAGCAGGAGGACGTCCAATGAGCAGTTCTTC
CDR3aa: CASRRTSNEQFF

abundance: -
j_gene: TRBJ2-3
d_gene: TRBD1
v_gene: TRBV6-1
CDR3nt: TGTGCCAGCAGTGGTCACCGGGACAGGGTCACAGATACGCAGTATTTT
CDR3aa: CASSGHRDRVTDTQYF

abundance: -
j_gene: TRBJ2-1
d_gene: -
v_gene: TRBV2
CDR3nt: TGTGCCAGCAGCCCCAACCGGCGGGACGGAGCCTTTGGGGAGCAGTTCTTC
CDR3aa: CASSPNRRDGAFGEQFF

abundance: -
j_gene: TRBJ1-2
d_gene: -
v_gene: TRBV7-8
CDR3nt: TGTGCCAGCAGCCCCCGTGGTGGAATGGATGGCTACACCTTC
CDR3aa: CASSPRGGMDGYTF

abundance: few
j_gene: TRBJ2-5
d_gene: TRBD2
v_gene: TRBV7-9
CDR3nt: TGTGCCAGCAGTATCGGACTAGCTGCTGAGCAGTACTTC
CDR3aa: CASSIGLAAEQYF

abundance: -
j_gene: TRBJ2-2
d_gene: -
v_gene: TRBV3-1
CDR3nt: TGTGCCAGCAGCCAAGATCTGGCTAGGGCGAACACCGGGGAGCTGTTTTTT
CDR3aa: CASSQDLARANTGELFF

abundance: few
j_gene: TRBJ2-3
d_gene: -
v_gene: TRBV7-9
CDR3nt: TGTGCCAGCAGCTTATACCGTGATACGCAGTATTTT
CDR3aa: CASSLYRDTQYF

abundance: -
j_gene: TRBJ2-1
d_gene: -
v_gene: TRBV4-2
CDR3nt: TGTGCCAGCAGCCAAGAGGCTTGGCCAACCCCTGATGAGCAGTTCTTC
CDR3aa: CASSQEAWPTPDEQFF

abundance: few
j_gene: TRBJ2-5
d_gene: -
v_gene: TRBV7-9
CDR3nt: TGTGCCAGCAGCACTAATCCCTGGGACTTTCAAGAGACCCAGTACTTC
CDR3aa: CASSTNPWDFQETQYF

abundance: -
j_gene: TRBJ2-7
d_gene: -
v_gene: TRBV7-9
CDR3nt: TGTGCCAGCAGCTCAAATGTGTATTCGGGCAGGGACTCCTACGAGCAGTACTTC
CDR3aa: CASSSNVYSGRDSYEQYF

abundance: -
j_gene: TRBJ2-2
d_gene: TRBD2
v_gene: TRBV6-1
CDR3nt: TGTGCCAGCAGGGGACTAGCGGGGGGAGCCGGGGAGCTGTTTTTT
CDR3aa: CASRGLAGGAGELFF

abundance: few
j_gene: TRBJ2-2
d_gene: -
v_gene: TRBV4-3
CDR3nt: TGCGCCAGCAGTCCTGGCGGGATGAACACCGGGGAGCTGTTTTTT
CDR3aa: CASSPGGMNTGELFF

abundance: -
j_gene: TRBJ2-7
d_gene: TRBD1
v_gene: TRBV5-1
CDR3nt: TGCGCCAGCAGCTTGGACCAAGACAGGGCGTACGAGCAGTACTTC
CDR3aa: CASSLDQDRAYEQYF

abundance: -
j_gene: TRBJ2-3
d_gene: TRBD2
v_gene: TRBV20-1
CDR3nt: TGCAGTGCTAGAAATAGCGGGAGAAGAAGCACAGATACGCAGTATTTT
CDR3aa: CSARNSGRRSTDTQYF

abundance: many
j_gene: TRBJ2-2
d_gene: -
v_gene: TRBV12-3/TRBV12-4
CDR3nt: TGTGCCAGCAGTTCCTGGGGGGAGTCCGGGGAGCTGTTTTTT
CDR3aa: CASSSWGESGELFF

abundance: -
j_gene: TRBJ2-7
d_gene: -
v_gene: TRBV9
CDR3nt: TGTGCCAGCAGCGTTGCAGGAGGCCCCTACGAGCAGTACTTC
CDR3aa: CASSVAGGPYEQYF

abundance: few
j_gene: TRBJ2-7
d_gene: -
v_gene: TRBV6-1
CDR3nt: TGTGCCAGCAGTGAAGCGCTGCCGGGCTCGGGCTCCTGCGAGCAGTACTTC
CDR3aa: CASSEALPGSGSCEQYF

abundance: -
j_gene: TRBJ2-7
d_gene: TRBD2
v_gene: TRBV28
CDR3nt: TGTGCCAGCAGCACTAGCGGGAGGATCCGCGAGCAGTACTTC
CDR3aa: CASSTSGRIREQYF

abundance: -
j_gene: TRBJ2-7
d_gene: -
v_gene: TRBV6-1
CDR3nt: TGTGCCAGCACCGAATGGGGACTGCACTACGAGCAGTACTTC
CDR3aa: CASTEWGLHYEQYF

abundance: -
j_gene: TRBJ2-7
d_gene: TRBD1
v_gene: TRBV29-1
CDR3nt: TGCAGCGTCACAGGGGGCCTCTCCTACGAGCAGTACTTC
CDR3aa: CSVTGGLSYEQYF

abundance: -
j_gene: TRBJ2-5
d_gene: TRBD2
v_gene: TRBV6-5
CDR3nt: TGTGCCAGCAGCACGGGACTAGCGGGAGTTCAGACCCAGTACTTC
CDR3aa: CASSTGLAGVQTQYF

abundance: many
j_gene: TRBJ2-1
d_gene: TRBD2
v_gene: TRBV20-1
CDR3nt: TGCAGTGGGACTAGCGAGGCCTACAATGAGCAGTTCTTC
CDR3aa: CSGTSEAYNEQFF

abundance: -
j_gene: TRBJ2-7
d_gene: -
v_gene: TRBV6-1
CDR3nt: TGTGCCAGCCAACGACAGGTGAGCTCCTACGAGCAGTACTTC
CDR3aa: CASQRQVSSYEQYF

abundance: many
j_gene: TRBJ2-7
d_gene: -
v_gene: TRBV6-2/TRBV6-3
CDR3nt: TGTGCCAGCAGTGAGGCGGGGTTACTGTACGAGCAGTACTTC
CDR3aa: CASSEAGLLYEQYF

abundance: -
j_gene: TRBJ2-5
d_gene: -
v_gene: TRBV5-1
CDR3nt: TGCGCCAGCAGCTTGGCGGATCCGAACGAGACCCAGTACTTC
CDR3aa: CASSLADPNETQYF

abundance: few
j_gene: TRBJ2-5
d_gene: TRBD1
v_gene: TRBV29-1
CDR3nt: TGCAGCGTCAGAGACAGGGGCCGCCAAGAGACCCAGTACTTC
CDR3aa: CSVRDRGRQETQYF

abundance: few
j_gene: TRBJ2-1
d_gene: TRBD2
v_gene: TRBV11-2
CDR3nt: TGTGCCAGCAGCCTTACAGCGGGGGCGAGGGAGACTAGTTCCTACAATGAGCAGTTCTTC
CDR3aa: CASSLTAGARETSSYNEQFF

abundance: once
j_gene: TRBJ2-1
d_gene: TRBD2
v_gene: TRBV28
CDR3nt: TGTGCCAGCAGTTTGAGCGGGAGAATGGATGAGCAGTTCTTC
CDR3aa: CASSLSGRMDEQFF

abundance: -
j_gene: TRBJ1-2
d_gene: -
v_gene: TRBV10-3
CDR3nt: TGTGCCATCAGTGTCGGATATGGAGGCGGCTACACCTTC
CDR3aa: CAISVGYGGGYTF

abundance: -
j_gene: TRBJ1-6
d_gene: -
v_gene: TRBV3-1
CDR3nt: TGTGCCAGCAGCCGCTCTGATTCACCCCTCCACTTT
CDR3aa: CASSRSDSPLHF

abundance: -
j_gene: TRBJ2-1
d_gene: -
v_gene: TRBV4-1
CDR3nt: TGCGCCAGCAGCTCCCGGGACGGGCAGTACAATGAGCAGTTCTTC
CDR3aa: CASSSRDGQYNEQFF

abundance: -
j_gene: TRBJ2-1
d_gene: TRBD2
v_gene: TRBV9
CDR3nt: TGTGCCAGCAGCCTCCGACTAGCGGCCTACAATGAGCAGTTCTTC
CDR3aa: CASSLRLAAYNEQFF

abundance: -
j_gene: TRBJ2-1
d_gene: TRBD1
v_gene: TRBV15
CDR3nt: TGTGCCACCAGCAGAGCCGGCGGACAGGGTTTGAATGAGCAGTTCTTC
CDR3aa: CATSRAGGQGLNEQFF

abundance: -
j_gene: TRBJ1-5
d_gene: -
v_gene: TRBV20-1
CDR3nt: TGCAGTGCTGGACGCCACAATCAGCCCCAGCATTTT
CDR3aa: CSAGRHNQPQHF

abundance: -
j_gene: TRBJ2-2
d_gene: -
v_gene: TRBV3-1
CDR3nt: TGTGCCAGCAGCCAAAGAGACAGACTCACCGGGGAGCTGTTTTTT
CDR3aa: CASSQRDRLTGELFF

abundance: few
j_gene: TRBJ2-3
d_gene: -
v_gene: TRBV24-1
CDR3nt: TGTGCCACCAGTGACCAGACGGAGACCCAGTACTTT
CDR3aa: CATSDQTETQYF

abundance: -
j_gene: TRBJ1-1
d_gene: -
v_gene: TRBV19
CDR3nt: TGTGCCAGTAGTTTCTCCCGGGCACAGGCCCCGAAGGAAGCTTTCTTT
CDR3aa: CASSFSRAQAPKEAFF

abundance: few
j_gene: TRBJ2-4
d_gene: -
v_gene: TRBV28
CDR3nt: TGTGCCAGCAGTTTAGGGTTAGGCAAAAGCATTCAGCACTTC
CDR3aa: CASSLGLGKSIQHF

abundance: few
j_gene: TRBJ1-4
d_gene: TRBD1
v_gene: TRBV7-2
CDR3nt: TGTGCCAGCGGCCAACGGACAGGACCCAATGAAAAACTGTTTTTT
CDR3aa: CASGQRTGPNEKLFF

abundance: -
j_gene: TRBJ2-1
d_gene: -
v_gene: TRBV19
CDR3nt: TGTGCCAGTAGTATTTACCAGGGCTACACGAATGAGCAGTTCTTC
CDR3aa: CASSIYQGYTNEQFF

abundance: -
j_gene: TRBJ1-4
d_gene: -
v_gene: TRBV28
CDR3nt: TGTGCCAGCAGTTTATCCCTGACCAAAGCCCGTAATGAAAAACTGTTTTTT
CDR3aa: CASSLSLTKARNEKLFF

abundance: -
j_gene: TRBJ2-1
d_gene: TRBD1
v_gene: TRBV7-6
CDR3nt: TGTGCCAGCAGCTCCACGAGCGGGACAGGGACTGAGCAGTTCTTC
CDR3aa: CASSSTSGTGTEQFF

abundance: few
j_gene: TRBJ2-1
d_gene: -
v_gene: TRBV5-5
CDR3nt: TGTGCCAGCAGCTTGGAGGGCAGGGGCCCCTACAATGAGCAGTTCTTC
CDR3aa: CASSLEGRGPYNEQFF

abundance: -
j_gene: TRBJ2-3
d_gene: TRBD2
v_gene: TRBV7-3
CDR3nt: TGTGCCAGCAGCTTAAGTACTAGCGGGGGGGACACAGATACGCAGTATTTT
CDR3aa: CASSLSTSGGDTDTQYF